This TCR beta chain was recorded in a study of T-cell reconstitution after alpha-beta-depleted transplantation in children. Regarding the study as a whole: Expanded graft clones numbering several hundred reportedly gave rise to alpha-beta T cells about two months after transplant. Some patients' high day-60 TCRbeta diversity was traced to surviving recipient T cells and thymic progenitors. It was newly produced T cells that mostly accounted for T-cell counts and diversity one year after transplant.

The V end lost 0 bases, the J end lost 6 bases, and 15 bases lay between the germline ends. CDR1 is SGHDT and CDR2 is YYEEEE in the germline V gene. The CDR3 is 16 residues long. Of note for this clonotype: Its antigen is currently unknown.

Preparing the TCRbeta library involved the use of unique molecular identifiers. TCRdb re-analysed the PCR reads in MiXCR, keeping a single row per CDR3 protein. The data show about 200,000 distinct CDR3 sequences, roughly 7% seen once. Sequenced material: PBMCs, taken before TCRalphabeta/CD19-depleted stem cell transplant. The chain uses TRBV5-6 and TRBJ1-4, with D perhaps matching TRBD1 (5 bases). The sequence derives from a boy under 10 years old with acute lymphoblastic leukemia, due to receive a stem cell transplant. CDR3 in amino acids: CASSLAGGASDEKLFF. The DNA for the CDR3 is TGTGCCAGCAGCTTGGCCGGCGGGGCCTCGGATGAAAAACTGTTTTTT.